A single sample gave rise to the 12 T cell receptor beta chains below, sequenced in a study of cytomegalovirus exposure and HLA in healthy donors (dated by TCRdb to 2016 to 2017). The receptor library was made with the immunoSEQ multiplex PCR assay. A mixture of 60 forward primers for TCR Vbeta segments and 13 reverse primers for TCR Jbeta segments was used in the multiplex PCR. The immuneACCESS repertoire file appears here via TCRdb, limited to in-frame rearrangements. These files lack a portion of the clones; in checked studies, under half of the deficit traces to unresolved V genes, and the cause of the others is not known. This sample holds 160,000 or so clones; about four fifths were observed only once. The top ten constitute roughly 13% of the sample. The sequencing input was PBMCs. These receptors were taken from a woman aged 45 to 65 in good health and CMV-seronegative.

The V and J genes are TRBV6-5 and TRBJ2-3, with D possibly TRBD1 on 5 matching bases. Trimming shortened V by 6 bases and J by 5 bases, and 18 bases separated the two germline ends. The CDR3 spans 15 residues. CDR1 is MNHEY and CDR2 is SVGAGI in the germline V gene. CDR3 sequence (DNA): TGTGCCAGCAGCTCCTTGGACAAGCTGAGAGATACGCAGTATTTT. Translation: CASSSLDKLRDTQYF.

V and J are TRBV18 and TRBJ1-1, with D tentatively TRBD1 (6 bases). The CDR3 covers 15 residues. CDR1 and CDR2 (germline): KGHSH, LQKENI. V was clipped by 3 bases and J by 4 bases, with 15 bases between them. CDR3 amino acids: CASSPSPQGSTEAFF. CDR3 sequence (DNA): TGTGCCAGCTCACCCTCTCCACAGGGTAGCACTGAAGCTTTCTTT.

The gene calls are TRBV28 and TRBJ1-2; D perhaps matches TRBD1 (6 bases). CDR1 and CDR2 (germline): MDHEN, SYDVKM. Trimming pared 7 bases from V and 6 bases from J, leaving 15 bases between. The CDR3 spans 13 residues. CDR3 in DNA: TGTGCCAGCACCCGAACAGGGTTTGATGGCTACACCTTC. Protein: CASTRTGFDGYTF.

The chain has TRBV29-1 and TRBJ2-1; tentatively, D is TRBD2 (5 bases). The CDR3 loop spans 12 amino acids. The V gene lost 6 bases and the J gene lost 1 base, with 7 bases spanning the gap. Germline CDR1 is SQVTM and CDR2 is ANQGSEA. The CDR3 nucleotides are TGCAGCGTGGGGAGTTCCTACAATGAGCAGTTCTTC. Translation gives CSVGSSYNEQFF.

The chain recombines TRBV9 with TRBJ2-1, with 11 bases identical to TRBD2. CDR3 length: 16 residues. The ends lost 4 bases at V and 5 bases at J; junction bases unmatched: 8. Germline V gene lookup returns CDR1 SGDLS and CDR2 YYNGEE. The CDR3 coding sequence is TGTGCCAGCAGCCCATCGGGACTAGCGGTTAACAATGAGCAGTTCTTC. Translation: CASSPSGLAVNNEQFF.

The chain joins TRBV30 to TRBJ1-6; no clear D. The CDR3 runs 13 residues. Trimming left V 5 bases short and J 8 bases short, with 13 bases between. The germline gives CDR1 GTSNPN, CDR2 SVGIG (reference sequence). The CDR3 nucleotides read TGTGCCTGGGCAGCCGACACGTATTCACCCCTCCACTTT. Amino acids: CAWAADTYSPLHF.

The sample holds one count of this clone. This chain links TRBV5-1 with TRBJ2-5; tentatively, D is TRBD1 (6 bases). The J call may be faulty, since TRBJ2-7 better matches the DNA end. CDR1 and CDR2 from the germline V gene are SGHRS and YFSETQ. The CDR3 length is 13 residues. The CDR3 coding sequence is TGCGCCAGCAGCCCCGGGACACTCTACGAGCAGTACTTC. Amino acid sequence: CASSPGTLYEQYF.

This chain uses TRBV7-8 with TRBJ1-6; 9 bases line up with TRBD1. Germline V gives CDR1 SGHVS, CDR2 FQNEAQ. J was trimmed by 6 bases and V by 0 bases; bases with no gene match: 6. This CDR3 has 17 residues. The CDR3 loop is CASSLAAGTGFNSPLHF. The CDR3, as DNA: TGTGCCAGCAGCTTAGCCGCCGGGACAGGGTTTAATTCACCCCTCCACTTT. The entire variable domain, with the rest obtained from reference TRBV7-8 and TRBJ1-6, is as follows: GAGVSQSPRYKVAKRGQDVALRCDPISGHVSLFWYQQALGQGPEFLTYFQNEAQLDKSGLPSDRFFAERPEGSVSTLKIQRTQQEDSAVYLCASSLAAGTGFNSPLHFGNGTRLTVT.

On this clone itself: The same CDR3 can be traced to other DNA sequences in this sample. The CDR3 region is CASSYPGSQETQYF. The CDR3 DNA follows: TGTGCCAGCAGTTATCCGGGGAGCCAAGAGACCCAGTACTTC. The rearrangement joins TRBV6-6 to TRBJ2-5; D may be TRBD2 (5 bases). V lost 3 bases and J lost 1, with 9 bases in between. The CDR3 runs 14 residues. Germline V gives CDR1 MNHNY, CDR2 SVGAGI (reference sequence).

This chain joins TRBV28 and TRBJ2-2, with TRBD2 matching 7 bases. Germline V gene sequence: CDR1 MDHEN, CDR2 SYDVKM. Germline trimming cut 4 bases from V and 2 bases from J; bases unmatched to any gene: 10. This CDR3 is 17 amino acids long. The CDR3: CASSSGGSSRNTGELFF. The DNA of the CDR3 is TGTGCCAGCAGTTCCGGCGGGAGTAGCCGAAACACCGGGGAGCTGTTTTTT.

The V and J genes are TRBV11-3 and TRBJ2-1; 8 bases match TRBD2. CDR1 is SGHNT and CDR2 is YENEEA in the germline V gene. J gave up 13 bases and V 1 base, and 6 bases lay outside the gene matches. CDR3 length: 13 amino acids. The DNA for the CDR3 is TGTGCCAGCAGCTTAGTATCGGGGGGGCAACAGTTCTTC. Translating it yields CASSLVSGGQQFF.

This CDR3 reads CASSQDRGSAEAFF. CDR3 DNA: TGTGCCAGCAGCCAAGATAGGGGGAGCGCTGAAGCTTTCTTT. The genes are TRBV4-2 and TRBJ1-1, with D perhaps matching TRBD1 (6 bases). Germline CDR1 is LGHNA and CDR2 is YNFKEQ. This CDR3 has 14 amino acids. The V gene lost 0 bases and the J gene lost 6 bases, with 11 bases spanning the gap.